These 9 T cell receptor beta chains were sequenced from one sample in a study of cytomegalovirus exposure and HLA in healthy donors. The PCR was carried out with 60 Vbeta primers and 13 Jbeta primers. The assay was immunoSEQ multiplex PCR, and TCRdb's table has in-frame clones only and misses some. The table shows 55,000 to 80,000 clones, with approximately 70% occurring only once. The sample taken for sequencing was PBMCs. The receptors come from a man aged 35-49 years in good health and CMV-seropositive.

This chain joins TRBV9 and TRBJ1-2, with 7 nucleotides matching TRBD1. There are 15 residues in the CDR3. The germline V gene has CDR1 SGDLS and CDR2 YYNGEE. Trimming at V came to 0 bases and at J to 3 bases, leaving 5 bases not matched to a gene. As DNA, the CDR3 is TGTGCCAGCAGCGTAGAAGGAGGGGGCGACTATGGCTACACCTTC. Protein: CASSVEGGGDYGYTF.

This clone was counted between two and nine times. The chain joins TRBV11-1 to TRBJ1-3, with D uncertain. Trimming took 5 bases from V and 0 from J, leaving 5 bases between them. Germline-derived CDR1 and CDR2 are SGHAT and FQDESV (reference sequence). This CDR3 spans 13 amino acids. The CDR3 sequence: CASSQDSGNTIYF. For the CDR3, the DNA is TGTGCCAGCAGCCAGGACTCTGGAAACACCATATATTTT.

This chain uses TRBV30 with TRBJ1-5; perhaps TRBD1 as D (6 bases). The CDR3 covers 14 residues. Germline V gives CDR1 GTSNPN, CDR2 SVGIG (reference sequence). V was shortened by 0 bases and J by 5 bases, with 11 bases between the two germline ends. The CDR3 loop reads CAWSVSPGDQPQHF. DNA for the CDR3: TGTGCCTGGAGTGTATCGCCAGGGGATCAGCCCCAGCATTTT.

On this clone: Mismatch with germline at one junction end may stem from a read error. The rearrangement joins TRBV29-1 to TRBJ2-2; 8 bases line up with TRBD2. Looked up from germline, CDR1 is SQVTM and CDR2 is ANQGSEA. The CDR3 spans 16 residues. The CDR3 reads CSAGGSGVPNTGELVF. CDR3 nucleotides: TGCAGCGCGGGGGGGAGCGGGGTCCCGAACACCGGGGAGCTGGTTTTT.

The rearrangement links TRBV5-1 to TRBJ1-1; 9 positions agree with TRBD1. Germline CDR1 reads SGHRS; CDR2 reads YFSETQ. Trimming cost V 4 bases and J 11 bases; bases outside gene matches: 6. The CDR3 loop spans 12 amino acids. In DNA, the CDR3 is TGCGCCAGCAGCCGGACAGGGGAATCGGCTTTCTTT. Translated: CASSRTGESAFF.

V gene TRBV30 combines with J gene TRBJ1-4, with D maybe TRBD1 (6 bases). Trimming cost V 5 bases and J 7 bases, with 17 bases left between them. The CDR3 contains 14 residues. Germline V lookup: CDR1 GTSNPN, CDR2 SVGIG (reference sequence). The CDR3 nucleotides are TGTGCCTGGCAACGAGGGGAAGGGGGTGAAAAACTGTTTTTT. Its protein product is CAWQRGEGGEKLFF.

The rearrangement joins TRBV5-1 to TRBJ1-1; 7 bases align to TRBD1. The trim removed 6 bases at V and 1 base at J, leaving 9 bases unmatched. The CDR3 totals 15 residues. CDR1 is SGHRS and CDR2 is YFSETQ in the germline V gene. The CDR3 nucleotides are TGCGCCAGCAAAACGTTGGGACAGCAGAACACTGAAGCTTTCTTT. Translated: CASKTLGQQNTEAFF.

This clone was counted between two and nine times. The chain links TRBV7-8 to TRBJ2-1; 10 nucleotides align to TRBD2. The CDR3 extends over 14 amino acids. V shed 4 bases, J shed 9 bases, and the junction held 6 bases outside the gene matches. Germline CDR1 SGHVS, CDR2 FQNEAQ. Written as DNA, the CDR3 is TGTGCCAGCAGCTATAGCGGGGGGCGTGGTGAGCAGTTCTTC. Its translation: CASSYSGGRGEQFF.

V usage is TRBV9 and J usage is TRBJ2-7; D gene unclear. Per the germline V gene, CDR1 is SGDLS and CDR2 is YYNGEE. V was cut by 0 bases and J by 2 bases, with 12 bases left in between. This CDR3 spans 15 amino acids. CDR3 region: CASSVDDKPPYEQYF. In nucleotides, the CDR3 is TGTGCCAGCAGCGTAGACGACAAACCTCCCTACGAGCAGTACTTC.